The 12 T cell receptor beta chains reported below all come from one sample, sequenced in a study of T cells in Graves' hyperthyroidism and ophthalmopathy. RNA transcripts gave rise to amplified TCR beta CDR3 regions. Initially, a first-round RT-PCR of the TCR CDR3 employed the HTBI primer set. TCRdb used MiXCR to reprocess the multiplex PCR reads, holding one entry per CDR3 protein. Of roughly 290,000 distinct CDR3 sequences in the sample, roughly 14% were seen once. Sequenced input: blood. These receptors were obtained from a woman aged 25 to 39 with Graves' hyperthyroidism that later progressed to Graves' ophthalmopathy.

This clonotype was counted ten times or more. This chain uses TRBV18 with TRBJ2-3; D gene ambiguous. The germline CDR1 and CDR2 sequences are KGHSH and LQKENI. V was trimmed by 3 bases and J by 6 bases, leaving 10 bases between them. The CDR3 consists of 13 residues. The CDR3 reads CASSPPVMDTQYF. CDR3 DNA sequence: TGTGCCAGCTCACCCCCAGTGATGGATACGCAGTATTTT.

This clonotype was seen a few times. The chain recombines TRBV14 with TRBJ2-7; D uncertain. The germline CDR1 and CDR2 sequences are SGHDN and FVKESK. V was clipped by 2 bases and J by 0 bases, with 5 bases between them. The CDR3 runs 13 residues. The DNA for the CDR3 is TGTGCCAGCAGCCAACTCAGCTCCTACGAGCAGTACTTC. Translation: CASSQLSSYEQYF.

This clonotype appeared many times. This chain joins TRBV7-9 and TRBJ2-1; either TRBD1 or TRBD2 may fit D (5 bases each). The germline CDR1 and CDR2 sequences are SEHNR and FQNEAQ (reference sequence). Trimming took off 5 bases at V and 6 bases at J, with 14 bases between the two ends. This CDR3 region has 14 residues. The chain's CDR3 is CASSQDIGTNEQFF. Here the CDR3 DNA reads TGTGCCAGCAGCCAAGACATAGGGACCAATGAGCAGTTCTTC.

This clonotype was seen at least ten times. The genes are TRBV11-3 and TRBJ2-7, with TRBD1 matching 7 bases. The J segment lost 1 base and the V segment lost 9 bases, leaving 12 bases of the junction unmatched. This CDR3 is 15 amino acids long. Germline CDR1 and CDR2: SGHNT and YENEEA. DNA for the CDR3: TGTGCCAGGGTACGAACGACAGGGAGATCCTACGAGCAGTACTTC. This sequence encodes CARVRTTGRSYEQYF.

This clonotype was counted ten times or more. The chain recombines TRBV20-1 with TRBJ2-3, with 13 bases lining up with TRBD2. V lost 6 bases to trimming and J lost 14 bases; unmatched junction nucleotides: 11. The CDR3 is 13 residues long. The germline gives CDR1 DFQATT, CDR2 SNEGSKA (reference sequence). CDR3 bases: TGCAGTGCGAAGGCGACTAGCGGGAGGCTGTCGTATTTT. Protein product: CSAKATSGRLSYF.

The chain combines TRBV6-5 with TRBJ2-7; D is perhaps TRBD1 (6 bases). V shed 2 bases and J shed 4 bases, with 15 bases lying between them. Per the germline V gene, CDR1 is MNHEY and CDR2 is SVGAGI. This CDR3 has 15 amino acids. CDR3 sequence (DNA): TGTGCCAGCAGTTACGAATTGGGGGCGCGGTACGAGCAGTACTTC. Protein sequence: CASSYELGARYEQYF.

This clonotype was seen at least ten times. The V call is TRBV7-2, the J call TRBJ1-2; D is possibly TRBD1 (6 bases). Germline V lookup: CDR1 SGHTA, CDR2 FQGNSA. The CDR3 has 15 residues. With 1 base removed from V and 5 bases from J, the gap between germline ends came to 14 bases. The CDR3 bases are TGTGCCAGCAGCTTAGTAGGGGGAGACAGTTATGGCTACACCTTC. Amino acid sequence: CASSLVGGDSYGYTF.

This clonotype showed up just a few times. CDR3 sequence reads: CASSIAGLNQPQHF. CDR3 nucleotide sequence: TGTGCCAGTAGTATAGCGGGACTGAATCAGCCCCAGCATTTT. The chain combines TRBV19 with TRBJ1-5; perhaps TRBD1 as D (5 bases). The germline V gene has CDR1 LNHDA and CDR2 SQIVND (reference sequence). The CDR3 has 14 amino acids. Trimming took off 1 base at V and 4 bases at J, with 8 bases between the two ends.

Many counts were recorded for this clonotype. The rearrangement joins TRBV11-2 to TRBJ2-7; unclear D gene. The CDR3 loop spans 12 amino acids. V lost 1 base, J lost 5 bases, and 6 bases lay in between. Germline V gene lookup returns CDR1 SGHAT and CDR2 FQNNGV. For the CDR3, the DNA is TGTGCCAGCAGCTTAGTCCCCCACGAGCAGTACTTC. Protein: CASSLVPHEQYF.

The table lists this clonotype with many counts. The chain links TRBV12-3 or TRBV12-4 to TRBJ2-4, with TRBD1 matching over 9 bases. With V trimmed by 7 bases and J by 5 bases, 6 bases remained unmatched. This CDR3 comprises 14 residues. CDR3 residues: CASTPTGGENIQYF. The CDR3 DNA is TGTGCCAGCACCCCGACAGGGGGGGAAAACATTCAGTACTTC.

This CDR3 is CASSIERLNTEAFF. The CDR3 DNA reads TGTGCCAGCAGCATCGAGCGTCTGAACACTGAAGCTTTCTTT. The chain combines TRBV3-1 with TRBJ1-1; no definite D call. The CDR3 spans 14 residues. Trimming cost V 5 bases and J 0 bases, with 10 bases left between them. Germline V gene sequence: CDR1 LGHDT, CDR2 YNNKEL (reference sequence).

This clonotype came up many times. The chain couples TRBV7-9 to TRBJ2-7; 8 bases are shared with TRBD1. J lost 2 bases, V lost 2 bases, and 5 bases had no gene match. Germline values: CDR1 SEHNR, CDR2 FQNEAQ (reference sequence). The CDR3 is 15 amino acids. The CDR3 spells CASSLQGALPYEQYF. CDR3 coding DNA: TGTGCCAGCAGCTTACAGGGGGCGCTCCCCTACGAGCAGTACTTC.